The next 2 T cell receptor beta chains were all read from a single sample in a study of tumor-infiltrating lymphocytes in primary liver carcinoma. Taking 20-30 mg of unsorted bulk tissue, the authors co-extracted RNA and DNA. Starting from 500 ng of total RNA, TCR beta cDNA was produced with a primer in the constant region. Three nested multiplex PCR rounds, a slightly modified ARM-PCR method, built the TCR beta libraries. The opening two PCR rounds, about 10 cycles each, paired TRBV1-TRBV30 forward primers with a C-beta reverse primer. TCRdb re-called the multiplex PCR reads through MiXCR, storing one row per CDR3 protein. Among 100,000 to 150,000 distinct CDR3 sequences listed, 50% to 65% were seen once. The sequenced sample consisted of liver tumor tissue from sampling region 1. Subset indicated: tumor region T1, superior pole. The receptor set was obtained from a woman between 55 and 75 years old with primary liver carcinoma and hepatitis B virus infection.

This clonotype has only a few counts. The rearrangement uses TRBV28 and TRBJ2-2; 10 bases align to TRBD2. With V trimmed by 7 bases and J by 5 bases, 7 bases remained unmatched. CDR1 is MDHEN, CDR2 SYDVKM, per germline. CDR3 length equals 15 residues. CDR3 loop: CASTPGLARTGELFF. The CDR3, as DNA: TGTGCCAGCACCCCGGGACTAGCGCGTACCGGGGAGCTGTTTTTT. Full variable domain (rest looked up from reference TRBV28 and TRBJ2-2): DVKVTQSSRYLVKRTGEKVFLECVQDMDHENMFWYRQDPGLGLRLIYFSYDVKMKEKGDIPEGYSVSREKKERFSLILESASTNQTSMYLCASTPGLARTGELFFGEGSRLTVL.

This clonotype was detected ten times or more. This chain joins TRBV6-2 or TRBV6-3 and TRBJ2-3; TRBD2 agrees at 7 bases. From germline, CDR1 is MNHEY and CDR2 SVGEGT. V was pared by 2 bases and J by 3 bases, with 11 bases of the junction left unmatched. The CDR3 is 17 residues long. CDR3 in amino acids: CASSYDYRREWTDTQYF. DNA of the CDR3: TGTGCCAGCAGTTACGACTATAGGCGGGAGTGGACAGATACGCAGTATTTT.